This TCR beta chain was sequenced during a study of shared clonotypes between healthy human individuals. The overall study: Each donor's CD8 memory used one plate, CD8 naive two, each CD4 subset three.

CDR3 length: 14 amino acids. Germline loops: CDR1 SQVTM, CDR2 ANQGSEA. The V end was cut by 4 bases, the J end by 4 bases, with 16 bases between. Generated by immunoSEQ multiplex PCR, the TCRdb table keeps only in-frame clones and is missing some. The profile shows more than 1,200,000 clones, just under 99% of them singletons. This sequence was found in a man younger than 40 in good health. The rearrangement uses TRBV29-1 and TRBJ1-2, with D possibly being TRBD1 (5 bases). Specimen: naive CD4+ T cells sorted from blood. The subset here: CD45RA+ positively selected. The CDR3 DNA reads as TGCAGCGTTGTTGGGACTCAGCGAGGCTATGGCTACACCTTC. Its protein is CSVVGTQRGYGYTF.